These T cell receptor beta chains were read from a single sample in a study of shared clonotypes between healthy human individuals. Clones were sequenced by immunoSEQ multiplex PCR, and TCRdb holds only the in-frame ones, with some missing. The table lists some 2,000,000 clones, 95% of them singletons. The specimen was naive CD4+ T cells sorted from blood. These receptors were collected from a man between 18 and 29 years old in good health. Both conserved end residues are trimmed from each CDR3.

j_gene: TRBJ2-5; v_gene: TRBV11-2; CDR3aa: ASSLNRGQQETQY
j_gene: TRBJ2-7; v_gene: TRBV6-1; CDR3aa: ASKVTGDHYEQY
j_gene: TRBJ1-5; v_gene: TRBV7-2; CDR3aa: ASSLVQGQPQH
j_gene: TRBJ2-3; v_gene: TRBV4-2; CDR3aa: ASSHQTTSFSADTQY
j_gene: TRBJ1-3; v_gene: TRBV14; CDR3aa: ASSQERNTIY
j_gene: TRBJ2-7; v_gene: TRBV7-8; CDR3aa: ASGRSHEQY
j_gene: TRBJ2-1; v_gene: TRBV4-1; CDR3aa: ASSLRTGLPDNEQF
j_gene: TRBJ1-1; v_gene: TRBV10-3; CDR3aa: AISEFGLSTEAF
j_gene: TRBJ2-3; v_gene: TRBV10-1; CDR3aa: ASSTGADTQY
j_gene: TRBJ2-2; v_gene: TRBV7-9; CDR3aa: ASSRRDRSYTGELF